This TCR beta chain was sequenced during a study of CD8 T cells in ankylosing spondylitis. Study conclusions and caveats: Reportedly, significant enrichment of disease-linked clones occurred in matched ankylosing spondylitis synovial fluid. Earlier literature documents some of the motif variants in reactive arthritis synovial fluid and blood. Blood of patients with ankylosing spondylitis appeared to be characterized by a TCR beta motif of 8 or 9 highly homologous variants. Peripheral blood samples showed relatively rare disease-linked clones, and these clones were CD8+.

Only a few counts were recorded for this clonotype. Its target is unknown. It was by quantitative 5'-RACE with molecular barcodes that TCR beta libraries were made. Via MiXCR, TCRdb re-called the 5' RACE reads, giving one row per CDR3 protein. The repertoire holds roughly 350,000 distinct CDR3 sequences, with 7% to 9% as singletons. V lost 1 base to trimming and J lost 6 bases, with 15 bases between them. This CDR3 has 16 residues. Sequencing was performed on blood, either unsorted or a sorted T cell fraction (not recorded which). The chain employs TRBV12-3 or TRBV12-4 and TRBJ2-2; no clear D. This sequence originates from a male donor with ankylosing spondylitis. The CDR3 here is CASSLEDPSRAGELFF. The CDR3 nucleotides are TGTGCCAGCAGTTTAGAGGACCCATCTCGCGCCGGGGAGCTGTTTTTT.